The 24 T cell receptor beta chains below all came from one sample that was sequenced in a study of blood T cell dynamics during melanoma immunotherapy (dated by TCRdb to 2020 to 2022). The label giving this sample's time point can be read as: week 3, after first cycle of checkpoint inhibitor. Library construction relied on the immunoSEQ multiplex PCR assay. Entries here come from immuneACCESS through TCRdb and include only in-frame sequences with V and J called. Some clones fail to appear in such tables; in the studies checked, an unresolved V gene covers under half of the shortfall, and the cause of the remainder is unknown. A total of approximately 6,300 clones appear in this sample, 88% of them only once. 5% of the sample belongs to the ten largest clones. Sequencing used blood, obtained from a patient treated with checkpoint blockade. All receptors come from a human donor with melanoma.

This chain links TRBV28 with TRBJ2-3; D is ambiguous. Per the germline V gene, CDR1 is MDHEN and CDR2 is SYDVKM. V dropped 8 bases and J dropped 0 bases, with 15 bases sitting between them. CDR3 size: 15 residues. The CDR3 coding sequence is TGTGCCAGCCGCCGACTCGGACCTAGCACAGATACGCAGTATTTT. This gives the protein CASRRLGPSTDTQYF.

The chain employs TRBV5-6 and TRBJ2-1; 9 positions agree with TRBD1. V dropped 3 bases and J dropped 5; count of bases not matched to a gene: 12. CDR3 size: 17 residues. The germline V gene has CDR1 SGHDT and CDR2 YYEEEE. The CDR3 spells CASSSIPPRDRDNEQFF. CDR3 coding DNA: TGTGCCAGCAGCTCAATCCCTCCTCGGGACAGGGACAATGAGCAGTTCTTC.

CDR3 in amino acids: CASSLVGGASYEQYF. The CDR3 DNA reads TGTGCCAGCAGCTTAGTTGGCGGGGCCTCCTACGAGCAGTACTTC. The J gene is TRBJ2-7, the V gene TRBV7-6, with D perhaps TRBD2 (6 bases). This CDR3 region has 15 residues. Germline loops: CDR1 SGHVS, CDR2 FNYEAQ. V gave up 1 base and J gave up 0 bases, with 10 bases separating them.

The chain carries TRBV6-1 and TRBJ2-6; possibly TRBD1 for D (6 bases). CDR3 length: 15 amino acids. V was pared by 3 bases and J by 3 bases, with 9 bases between. Looked up from germline, CDR1 is MNHNS and CDR2 is SASEGT. This CDR3 is CASSDRGIGANVLTF. CDR3 coding DNA: TGTGCCAGCAGTGACAGGGGCATTGGGGCCAACGTCCTGACTTTC.

This clone was counted a single time. The chain has TRBV11-3 and TRBJ1-6; D is undetermined. This CDR3 is built from 13 residues. Trimming removed 1 base at V and 7 bases at J, with 5 bases between. The germline V gene encodes CDR1 SGHNT and CDR2 YENEEA. The DNA for the CDR3 is TGTGCCAGCAGCTTAGGCGTGAATTCACCCCTCCACTTT. As protein: CASSLGVNSPLHF.

The V gene is TRBV29-1, the J gene TRBJ2-3; D is undetermined. The CDR3 is made up of 12 amino acids. Germline loops: CDR1 SQVTM, CDR2 ANQGSEA. V was clipped by 3 bases and J by 1 base, with 5 bases between them. DNA for the CDR3: TGCAGCGTTGATCGGGGCACAGATACGCAGTATTTT. This sequence encodes CSVDRGTDTQYF.

The chain carries TRBV7-2 and TRBJ2-3; D tentatively reads TRBD1 or TRBD2 (6 bases each). Germline lookup yields CDR1 SGHTA and CDR2 FQGNSA. The CDR3 extends over 16 amino acids. V gave up 5 bases and J gave up 2 bases, with 17 bases separating them. The CDR3 sequence: CASSPSGGLLTDTQYF. Written as DNA, the CDR3 is TGTGCCAGCAGCCCTAGTGGGGGGCTTCTCACAGATACGCAGTATTTT. The full variable domain, in which reference TRBV7-2 and TRBJ2-3 provide the parts outside the CDR3, is GAGVSQSPSNKVTEKGKDVELRCDPISGHTALYWYRQSLGQGLEFLIYFQGNSAPDKSGLPSDRFSAERTGGSVSTLTIQRTQQEDSAVYLCASSPSGGLLTDTQYFGPGTRLTVL.

CDR3 nucleotides: TGTGCCAGCAGTGAGGGCGTCAGGGTTATTTTAGAGACCCAGTACTTC. It codes for CASSEGVRVILETQYF. The rearrangement links TRBV2 to TRBJ2-5, with TRBD1 as a possible D gene (5 bases). From germline, CDR1 is SNHLY and CDR2 FYNNEI. V was shortened by 3 bases and J by 4 bases, with 18 bases between the two germline ends. This CDR3 comprises 16 residues.

V usage is TRBV6-5 and J usage is TRBJ1-2; D unresolved. The CDR3 has 13 residues. Germline CDR1 and CDR2: MNHEY and SVGAGI. V was cut by 4 bases and J by 5 bases, with 11 bases left in between. CDR3 in amino acids: CASSSGRRYGYTF. Here the CDR3 DNA reads TGTGCCAGCAGTTCAGGCCGGAGGTATGGCTACACCTTC.

This clone was recorded once. The chain is built from TRBV5-1 and TRBJ2-1, with D possibly being TRBD2 (6 bases). V lost 4 bases, J lost 5 bases, and 13 bases lay in between. This CDR3 region has 14 residues. Germline V gene lookup returns CDR1 SGHRS and CDR2 YFSETQ. The CDR3 sequence is CASSPSGGHNEQFF. CDR3 coding DNA: TGCGCCAGCAGCCCGAGCGGAGGGCACAATGAGCAGTTCTTC.

V usage is TRBV13 and J usage is TRBJ2-1; 7 bases align to TRBD2. Trimming cost V 2 bases and J 2 bases; bases outside gene matches: 6. The CDR3 extends over 16 amino acids. In germline, CDR1 is PRHDT, CDR2 FYEKMQ (reference sequence). The CDR3 sequence is CASSLTGTTAYNEQFF. The DNA for the CDR3 is TGTGCCAGCAGCTTAACCGGGACTACAGCCTACAATGAGCAGTTCTTC. Together with reference TRBV13 and TRBJ2-1, the CDR3 gives the full variable domain: AAGVIQSPRHLIKEKRETATLKCYPIPRHDTVYWYQQGPGQDPQFLISFYEKMQSDKGSIPDRFSAQQFSDYHSELNMSSLELGDSALYFCASSLTGTTAYNEQFFGPGTRLTVL.

The chain joins TRBV11-2 to TRBJ2-5, with D uncertain. Germline V gene sequence: CDR1 SGHAT, CDR2 FQNNGV. The CDR3 has 14 amino acids. Trimming shortened V by 6 bases and J by 4 bases, and 15 bases separated the two germline ends. The CDR3 DNA sequence: TGTGCCAGCAGAATACCCCGGTCCGGAGAGACCCAGTACTTC. This translates into CASRIPRSGETQYF.

The CDR3: CSVWVSSGNTIYF. The CDR3 region has the DNA TGCAGCGTCTGGGTCAGTTCTGGAAACACCATATATTTT. The chain is built from TRBV29-1 and TRBJ1-3; no definite D call. This CDR3 spans 13 amino acids. V lost 6 bases to trimming and J lost 1 base, with 10 bases between them. Germline CDR1 and CDR2: SQVTM and ANQGSEA.

The chain is built from TRBV5-8 and TRBJ1-2; possible D gene TRBD1, 6 bases. Per the germline V gene, CDR1 is SGHTS and CDR2 is YDEGEE. The germline V and J ends were trimmed by 4 bases and 5 bases, with 9 bases remaining between them. The CDR3 length is 12 residues. In DNA form, the CDR3 reads TGTGCCAGCAGCATACAGGGATATGGCTACACCTTC. This sequence encodes CASSIQGYGYTF. The variable domain in full, with the rest retrieved from reference TRBV5-8 and TRBJ1-2, is EAGVTQSPTHLIKTRGQQATLRCSPISGHTSVYWYQQALGLGLQFLLWYDEGEERNRGNFPPRFSGRQFPNYSSELNVNALELEDSALYLCASSIQGYGYTFGSGTRLTVV.

This chain connects TRBV28 to TRBJ2-7; 7 bases map to TRBD1. V dropped 5 bases and J dropped 1; count of bases not matched to a gene: 8. This CDR3 region has 15 residues. Germline V CDR1 and CDR2: MDHEN, SYDVKM. Here the CDR3 DNA reads TGTGCCAGCAGTCCCCCCGAGACAGGGTCCTACGAGCAGTACTTC. As protein: CASSPPETGSYEQYF.

V gene TRBV10-3 combines with J gene TRBJ2-7; 8 positions match TRBD1. CDR1 and CDR2 (germline): ENHRY, SYGVKD. V shed 8 bases and J 7 bases; nucleotides not matched to a gene: 7. This CDR3 spans 12 amino acids. DNA for the CDR3: TGTGCCATCGGAACAGGGGGTCTTGAGCAGTACTTC. It encodes CAIGTGGLEQYF.

The chain couples TRBV11-3 to TRBJ1-1, with D possibly TRBD1 on 5 matching bases. CDR1 and CDR2 (germline): SGHNT, YENEEA. The CDR3 totals 14 residues. The V end was cut by 5 bases, the J end by 5 bases, with 15 bases between. CDR3 DNA sequence: TGTGCCAGCAGCCAAGACAGTTTCGGGACTGAAGCTTTCTTT. This translates into CASSQDSFGTEAFF.

The rearrangement links TRBV6-1 to TRBJ1-5; weak D call: TRBD1 (6 bases). The CDR3 runs to 15 residues. In germline, CDR1 is MNHNS, CDR2 SASEGT. Trimming pared 3 bases from V and 2 bases from J, leaving 11 bases between. CDR3: CASSEGAGGNQPQHF. The CDR3 nucleotides read TGTGCCAGCAGTGAGGGGGCGGGGGGCAATCAGCCCCAGCATTTT.

The chain links TRBV28 to TRBJ1-5; 8 bases are shared with TRBD1. CDR1 and CDR2 (germline): MDHEN, SYDVKM. Trimming took 6 bases from V and 7 from J; bases not matched to a gene: 8. There are 14 residues in the CDR3. The DNA for the CDR3 is TGTGCCAGCAGACAAGACAGGGGAGGGCAGCCCCAGCATTTT. As protein: CASRQDRGGQPQHF.

This chain joins TRBV7-9 and TRBJ1-1; perhaps TRBD1 as D (5 bases). Germline V gene sequence: CDR1 SEHNR, CDR2 FQNEAQ (reference sequence). The CDR3 is 16 residues long. V lost 4 bases and J 3 bases, leaving 18 bases between the germline ends. In DNA, the CDR3 is TGTGCCAGCAGCTCGGATCTGAGGGGTGGAGACACTGAAGCTTTCTTT. Translation: CASSSDLRGGDTEAFF.

The J gene is TRBJ2-1, the V gene TRBV11-3; D may be TRBD2 (6 bases). V was clipped by 1 base and J by 7 bases, with 11 bases between them. The CDR3 loop spans 14 amino acids. In germline, CDR1 is SGHNT, CDR2 YENEEA. CDR3 sequence: CASSLGGGFNEQFF. The CDR3 region has the DNA TGTGCCAGCAGCTTAGGAGGAGGGTTTAATGAGCAGTTCTTC.

The chain joins TRBV6-4 to TRBJ2-1; TRBD2 aligns across 10 bases. The germline V gene encodes CDR1 MRHNA and CDR2 SNTAGT. This CDR3 is 16 amino acids long. V lost 5 bases, J lost 1 base, and 5 bases stayed unmatched. The CDR3 sequence is CASSSSSGGSYNEQFF. The CDR3 coding sequence is TGTGCCAGCAGTAGCTCTAGCGGGGGTTCCTACAATGAGCAGTTCTTC.

J is TRBJ1-2 and V is TRBV9, with D tentatively TRBD1 (6 bases). The CDR3 runs to 15 residues. Germline-derived CDR1 and CDR2 are SGDLS and YYNGEE. V was cut by 3 bases and J by 4 bases, with 16 bases left in between. CDR3 in amino acids: CASSAPDRGPYGYTF. The CDR3 DNA reads as TGTGCCAGCAGCGCCCCGGACAGAGGACCCTATGGCTACACCTTC.

Only one count was recorded for this clone. This chain uses TRBV10-3 with TRBJ1-4; TRBD1 aligns across 10 bases. V shed 11 bases and J 7 bases; nucleotides not matched to a gene: 10. The germline V gene has CDR1 ENHRY and CDR2 SYGVKD. This CDR3 has 14 amino acids. CDR3 loop: CALSARDRGEKLFF. The CDR3 coding sequence is TGTGCCCTGTCGGCGAGGGACAGGGGTGAAAAACTGTTTTTT.